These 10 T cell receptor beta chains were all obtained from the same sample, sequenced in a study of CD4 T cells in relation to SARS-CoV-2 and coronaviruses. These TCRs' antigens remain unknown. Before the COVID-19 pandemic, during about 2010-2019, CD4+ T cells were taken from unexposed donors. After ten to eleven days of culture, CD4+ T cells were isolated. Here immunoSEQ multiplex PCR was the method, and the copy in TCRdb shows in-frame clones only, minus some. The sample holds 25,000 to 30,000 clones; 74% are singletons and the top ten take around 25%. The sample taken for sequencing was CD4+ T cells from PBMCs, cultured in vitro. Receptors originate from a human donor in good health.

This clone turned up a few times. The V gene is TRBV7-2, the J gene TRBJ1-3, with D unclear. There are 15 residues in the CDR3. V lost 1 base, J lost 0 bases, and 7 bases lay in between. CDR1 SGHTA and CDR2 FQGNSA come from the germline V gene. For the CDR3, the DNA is TGTGCCAGCAGCTTAGATTTTAGCTCTGGAAACACCATATATTTT. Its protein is CASSLDFSSGNTIYF. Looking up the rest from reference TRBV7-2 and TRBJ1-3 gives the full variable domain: GAGVSQSPSNKVTEKGKDVELRCDPISGHTALYWYRQSLGQGLEFLIYFQGNSAPDKSGLPSDRFSAERTGGSVSTLTIQRTQQEDSAVYLCASSLDFSSGNTIYFGEGSWLTVV.

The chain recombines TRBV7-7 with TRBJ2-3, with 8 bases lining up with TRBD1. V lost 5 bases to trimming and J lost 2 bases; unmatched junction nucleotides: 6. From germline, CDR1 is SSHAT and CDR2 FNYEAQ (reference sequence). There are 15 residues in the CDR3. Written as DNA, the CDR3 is TGTGCCAGCAGCCCGCGGACAGGGCCCACAGATACGCAGTATTTT. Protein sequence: CASSPRTGPTDTQYF.

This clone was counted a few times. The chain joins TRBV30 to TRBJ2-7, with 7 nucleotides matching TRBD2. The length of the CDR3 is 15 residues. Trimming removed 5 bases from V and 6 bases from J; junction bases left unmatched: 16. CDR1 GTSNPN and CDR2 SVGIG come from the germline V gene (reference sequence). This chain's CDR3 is CAWGGGLAVFGEQYF. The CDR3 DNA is TGTGCCTGGGGAGGTGGCCTAGCGGTCTTCGGCGAGCAGTACTTC.

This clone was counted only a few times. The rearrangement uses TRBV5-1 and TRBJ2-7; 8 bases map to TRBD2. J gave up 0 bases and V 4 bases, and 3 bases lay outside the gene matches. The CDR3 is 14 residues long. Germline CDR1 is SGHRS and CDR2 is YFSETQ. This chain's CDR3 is CASSTGTSSYEQYF. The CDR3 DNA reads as TGCGCCAGCAGCACCGGGACTAGCTCCTACGAGCAGTACTTC.

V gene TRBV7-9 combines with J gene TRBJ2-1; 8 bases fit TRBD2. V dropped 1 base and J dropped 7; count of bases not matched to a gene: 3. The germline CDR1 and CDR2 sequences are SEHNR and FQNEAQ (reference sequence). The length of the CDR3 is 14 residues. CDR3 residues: CASSLGRGGNEQFF. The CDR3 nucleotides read TGTGCCAGCAGCTTAGGACGGGGGGGGAATGAGCAGTTCTTC.

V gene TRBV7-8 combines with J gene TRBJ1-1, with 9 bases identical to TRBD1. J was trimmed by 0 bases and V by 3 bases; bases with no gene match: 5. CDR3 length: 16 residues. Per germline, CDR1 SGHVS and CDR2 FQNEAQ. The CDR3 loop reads CASSLQDRGMNTEAFF. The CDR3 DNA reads TGTGCCAGCAGCTTGCAGGACAGGGGTATGAACACTGAAGCTTTCTTT.

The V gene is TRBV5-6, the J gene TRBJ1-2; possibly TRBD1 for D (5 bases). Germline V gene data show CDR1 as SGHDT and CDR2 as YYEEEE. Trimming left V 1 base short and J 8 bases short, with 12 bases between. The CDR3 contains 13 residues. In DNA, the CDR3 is TGTGCCAGCAGCTTGTGGGGGGGGAGAGGCTACACCTTC. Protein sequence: CASSLWGGRGYTF.

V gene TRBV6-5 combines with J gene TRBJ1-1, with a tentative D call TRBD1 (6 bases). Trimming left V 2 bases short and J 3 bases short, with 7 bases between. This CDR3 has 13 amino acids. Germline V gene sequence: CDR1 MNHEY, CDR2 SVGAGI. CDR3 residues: CASSYGQYTEAFF. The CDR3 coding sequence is TGTGCCAGCAGTTACGGACAGTACACTGAAGCTTTCTTT.

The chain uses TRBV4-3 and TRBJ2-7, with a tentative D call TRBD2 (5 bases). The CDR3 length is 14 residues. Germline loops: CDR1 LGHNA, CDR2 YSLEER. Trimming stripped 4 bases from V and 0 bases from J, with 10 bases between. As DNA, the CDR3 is TGCGCCAGCAGCCTACAGACTAACTCCTACGAGCAGTACTTC. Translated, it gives CASSLQTNSYEQYF.

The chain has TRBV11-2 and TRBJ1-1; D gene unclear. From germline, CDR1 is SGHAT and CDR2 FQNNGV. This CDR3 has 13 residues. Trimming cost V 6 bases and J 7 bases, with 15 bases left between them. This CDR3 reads CASREILGGEAFF. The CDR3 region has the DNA TGTGCCAGCAGAGAAATCCTCGGCGGTGAAGCTTTCTTT.